These 6 T cell receptor beta chains were sequenced from one sample in a study of blood T cell repertoires in COVID-19 (dated by TCRdb to 2020 to 2022). Libraries came from the immunoSEQ multiplex PCR assay. TCRdb took this table from immuneACCESS and kept in-frame rearrangements with V and J called. Such tables lack part of the clones; where checked against another copy, unresolved V genes explain under half of the gap, and the rest is unexplained. The table for this sample lists some 390,000 clones; about 89% of them were counted only once. About 2% of the sample is held by the ten biggest clonotypes. Sequencing was performed on peripheral blood. These receptors all stem from a woman aged 60-75 years with COVID-19, enrolled during active disease.

This clone was observed a handful of times. The rearrangement links TRBV5-1 to TRBJ1-5, with 9 bases lining up with TRBD1. V dropped 5 bases and J dropped 6; count of bases not matched to a gene: 3. This CDR3 comprises 13 residues. The germline CDR1 and CDR2 sequences are SGHRS and YFSETQ. CDR3 coding DNA: TGCGCCAGCAGTAGGGGACAGGGTCAGCCCCAGCATTTT. Amino acids: CASSRGQGQPQHF.

The J gene is TRBJ2-2, the V gene TRBV4-1, with TRBD1 matching over 7 bases. Germline CDR1 and CDR2: MGHRA and YSYEKL. The CDR3 runs 17 residues. Trimming cost V 3 bases and J 0 bases; bases outside gene matches: 7. CDR3 nucleotides: TGCGCCAGCAGCCACCCAAGGGGACAGTCGAACACCGGGGAGCTGTTTTTT. It yields the protein CASSHPRGQSNTGELFF.

This clone has only a few counts. The gene calls are TRBV3-1 (or the pseudogene TRBV3-2) and TRBJ2-7; TRBD1 agrees at 8 bases. The CDR3 covers 14 residues. The trim removed 4 bases at V and 0 bases at J, leaving 2 bases unmatched. Germline values: CDR1 LGHDT, CDR2 YNNKEL (reference sequence). The CDR3 reads CASSLGQDSYEQYF. The CDR3 DNA reads as TGTGCCAGCAGCCTGGGACAGGACTCCTACGAGCAGTACTTC.

This chain uses TRBV11-2 with TRBJ1-6; perhaps TRBD1 as D (5 bases). This CDR3 contains 14 residues. V was trimmed by 0 bases and J by 7 bases, leaving 7 bases between them. Germline V gives CDR1 SGHAT, CDR2 FQNNGV. The CDR3 here is CASSLDRVNSPLHF. The CDR3 bases are TGTGCCAGCAGCTTAGACAGGGTCAATTCACCCCTCCACTTT.

The rearrangement links TRBV5-4 to TRBJ1-2; perhaps TRBD1 as D (5 bases). With 4 bases removed from V and 8 bases from J, the gap between germline ends came to 15 bases. Looked up from germline, CDR1 is SGHNT and CDR2 is YYREEE (reference sequence). The CDR3 runs 13 residues. The CDR3 nucleotides read TGTGCCAGCAGCAGGGCAGGGCCGCAAGGCTACACCTTC. Residues: CASSRAGPQGYTF.

This clone turned up a few times. The chain couples TRBV20-1 to TRBJ1-3; D unresolved. Germline lookup yields CDR1 DFQATT and CDR2 SNEGSKA (reference sequence). The V gene lost 3 bases and the J gene lost 0 bases, with 6 bases spanning the gap. The CDR3 length is 13 residues. The CDR3 protein is CSASASSGNTIYF. In nucleotides, the CDR3 is TGCAGTGCTAGTGCTTCCTCTGGAAACACCATATATTTT.